This T cell receptor beta chain comes out of a study of T-cell memory formation after mild COVID-19. Study in general: There were largely donor-specific TCR clusters. Study-level points and caveats: The appearance of some responding clones in pre-infection memory suggested that cross-reactive memory joined. Unconfirmed was the SARS-CoV-2 specificity of second-wave clones that peaked on day 37.

TCRdb used MiXCR to reprocess the 5' RACE reads, holding one entry per CDR3 protein. Among hundreds of thousands of distinct CDR3 sequences listed, 15% to 20% were seen once. V shed 8 bases and J shed 2 bases, with 10 bases lying between them. The CDR3 contains 13 residues. Germline values: CDR1 SNHLY, CDR2 FYNNEI. This clonotype was recorded a few times. What it binds is not known. The TCR comes from an adult woman who had mild COVID-19 (a few samples of this study predate the infection). Cell type and time point are not known. This chain connects TRBV2 to TRBJ2-1, with D perhaps matching TRBD2 (5 bases). The sample taken for sequencing was PBMCs or a T cell subset sorted from them (not recorded which). CDR3 bases: TGTGCCAGCGATATAGCGCCCTACAATGAGCAGTTCTTC. Its protein product is CASDIAPYNEQFF.